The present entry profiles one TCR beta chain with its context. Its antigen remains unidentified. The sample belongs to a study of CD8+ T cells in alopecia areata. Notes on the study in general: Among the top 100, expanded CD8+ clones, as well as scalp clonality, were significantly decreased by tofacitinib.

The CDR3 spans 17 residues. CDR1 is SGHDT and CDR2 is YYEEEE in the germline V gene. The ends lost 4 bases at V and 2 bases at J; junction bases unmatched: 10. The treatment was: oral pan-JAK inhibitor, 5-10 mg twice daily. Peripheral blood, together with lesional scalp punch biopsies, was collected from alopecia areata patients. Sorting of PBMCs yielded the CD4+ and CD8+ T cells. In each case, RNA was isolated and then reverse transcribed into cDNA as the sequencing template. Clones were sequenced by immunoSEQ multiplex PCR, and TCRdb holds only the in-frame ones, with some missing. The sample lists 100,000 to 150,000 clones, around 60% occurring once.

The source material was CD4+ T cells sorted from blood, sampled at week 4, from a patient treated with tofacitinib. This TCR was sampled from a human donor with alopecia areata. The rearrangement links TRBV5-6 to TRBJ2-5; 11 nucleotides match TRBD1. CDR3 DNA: TGTGCCAGCAGCGAATTGGGACAGGGGGGAAAACAAGAGACCCAGTACTTC. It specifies CASSELGQGGKQETQYF.